The present TCR beta chain was sequenced within a study of cytomegalovirus exposure and HLA in healthy donors. Regarding the study as a whole: Prediction of most subjects' HLA-A and HLA-B alleles by TCR beta sequences was reportedly accurate.

Of note for this clone: Its antigen remains unknown.

In the PCR, 60 Vbeta and 13 Jbeta primers were used. Clones were sequenced by immunoSEQ multiplex PCR, and TCRdb holds only the in-frame ones, with some missing. The data hold some 190,000 clones, with approximately 80% observed a single time. The source material was PBMCs. The TCR was taken from a male donor in good health and CMV-seronegative.

The CDR3 reads CASSPGTAQETQYF. The CDR3 DNA sequence: TGTGCCAGCAGTCCCGGGACAGCCCAAGAGACCCAGTACTTC. The V call is TRBV28, the J call TRBJ2-5; 7 bases are a match to TRBD1. The junction had 4 bases not matched to a gene; V was cut back by 5 bases and J by 1 base. Germline CDR1 reads MDHEN; CDR2 reads SYDVKM. The CDR3 extends over 14 amino acids.